The TCR beta chain under discussion was sequenced for a study of cytomegalovirus exposure and HLA in healthy donors. Study conclusions and caveats: The classifier, whose performance was assessed in both the original and validation cohorts, reportedly diagnosed cytomegalovirus status with high specificity and sensitivity. The availability of immune exposure information extended only to CMV serostatus. It was confirmed in vitro that a few of the CMV-associated chains were specific for CMV antigens.

In the case of this clone: No antigen is known for it.

Deletions cut 6 bases from V and 4 bases from J, with 12 bases between. This CDR3 contains 13 residues. The germline gives CDR1 MNHEY, CDR2 SMNVEV (reference sequence). PCR primers comprised 60 Vbeta and 13 Jbeta primers. Assay used: immunoSEQ multiplex PCR; TCRdb lists only in-frame clones, some missing. Of over 200,000 clones in the sample, about 74% were seen once. The source of this sequence is a woman between 25 and 40 years old in good health and CMV-seronegative. The rearrangement joins TRBV27 to TRBJ1-1; D is unresolved. Sample: PBMCs. CDR3 protein: CASRLSGGTEAFF. The CDR3 nucleotides are TGTGCCAGCAGGCTATCGGGAGGCACTGAAGCTTTCTTT.